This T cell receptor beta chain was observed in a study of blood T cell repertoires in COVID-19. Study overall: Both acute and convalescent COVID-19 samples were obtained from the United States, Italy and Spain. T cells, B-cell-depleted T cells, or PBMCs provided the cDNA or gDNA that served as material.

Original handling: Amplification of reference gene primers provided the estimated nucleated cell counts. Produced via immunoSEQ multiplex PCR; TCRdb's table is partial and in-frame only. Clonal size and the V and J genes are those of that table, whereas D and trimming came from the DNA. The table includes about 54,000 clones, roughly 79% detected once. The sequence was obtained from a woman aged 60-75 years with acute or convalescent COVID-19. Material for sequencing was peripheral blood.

CDR3 DNA: TGTGCCAGCAGCCCGGGACAGAACACTGAAGCTTTCTTT. Residues: CASSPGQNTEAFF. The genes are TRBV7-3 and TRBJ1-1; D may be TRBD1 (6 bases). This CDR3 is 13 amino acids long. The germline V gene encodes CDR1 SGHTA and CDR2 FQGTGA. The V and J ends lost 5 bases and 1 base respectively, with 8 bases between them.